The 13 T cell receptor beta chains reported below all come from one sample, sequenced in a study of T cell repertoires in cytomegalovirus infection. These TCRs' antigens remain unknown. MiXCR was run by TCRdb on the reads, yielding one entry per CDR3 protein. The sample shows roughly 500,000 distinct CDR3 sequences, roughly a third of them seen only once. This sample comprised cultured PBMCs, obtained from culture after CMV antigen stimulation. These TCRs come from a human donor in good health (CMV status not recorded). Some clones in this sample may be carry-over from other donors' samples.

This clonotype was observed many times. The chain links TRBV7-2 to TRBJ2-2, with no clear D. This CDR3 has 14 amino acids. The V end lost 2 bases, the J end lost 4 bases, and 8 bases lay between the germline ends. Germline lookup yields CDR1 SGHTA and CDR2 FQGNSA. CDR3 DNA: TGTGCCAGCAGCTTATCCTCGGGCACCGGGGAGCTGTTTTTT. It specifies CASSLSSGTGELFF.

The genes are TRBV19 and TRBJ2-5; the match to TRBD2 covers 9 bases. V gave up 9 bases and J gave up 5 bases; unmatched junction bases: 10. The CDR3 loop spans 14 amino acids. Germline V gene data show CDR1 as LNHDA and CDR2 as SQIVND (reference sequence). The CDR3 coding sequence is TGTGCCAGCCGTATATCGGCGGGAGGGGAGACCCAGTACTTC. This encodes CASRISAGGETQYF.

The chain uses TRBV5-1 and TRBJ2-1, with 8 bases lining up with TRBD2. CDR1 SGHRS and CDR2 YFSETQ come from the germline V gene. After removal of 1 base from V and 6 bases from J, the junction contained 9 bases not matched to a gene. The length of the CDR3 is 16 residues. The DNA for the CDR3 is TGCGCCAGCAGCTTGAACAGCGGGAGTACTTTCAATGAGCAGTTCTTC. Translation: CASSLNSGSTFNEQFF.

This clonotype was counted only a few times. This chain links TRBV7-2 with TRBJ2-7, with D possibly matching TRBD1 (5 bases). Germline assignment: CDR1 SGHTA and CDR2 FQGNSA. The CDR3 is 15 amino acids. Trimming shortened V by 1 base and J by 0 bases, and 10 bases separated the two germline ends. The CDR3 spells CASSLVGQGSYEQYF. The CDR3 DNA reads TGTGCCAGCAGCTTAGTCGGCCAGGGCTCCTACGAGCAGTACTTC.

This clonotype was counted between two and nine times. The rearrangement links TRBV5-1 to TRBJ2-3, with 7 bases aligning to TRBD2. This CDR3 has 17 amino acids. V lost 1 base to trimming and J lost 1 base; unmatched junction nucleotides: 9. CDR1 is SGHRS, CDR2 YFSETQ, per germline. The CDR3 here is CASSLTSADSGTDTQYF. The CDR3 coding sequence is TGCGCCAGCAGCTTGACTAGCGCCGACAGTGGCACAGATACGCAGTATTTT. Full variable domain (outside the CDR3, taken from reference TRBV5-1 and TRBJ2-3): KAGVTQTPRYLIKTRGQQVTLSCSPISGHRSVSWYQQTPGQGLQFLFEYFSETQRNKGNFPGRFSGRQFSNSRSEMNVSTLELGDSALYLCASSLTSADSGTDTQYFGPGTRLTVL.

This clonotype has ten or more counts. The J gene is TRBJ1-1, the V gene TRBV28; weak D call: TRBD1 (5 bases). The ends were cut back, 6 bases at V and 6 bases at J, with 26 bases in the middle. Germline V gives CDR1 MDHEN, CDR2 SYDVKM. CDR3 length: 17 residues. The CDR3 here is CASSRYASGIQYAEAFF. The CDR3 bases are TGTGCCAGCAGCCGATACGCCTCAGGGATCCAGTACGCTGAAGCTTTCTTT. The full variable domain, with the rest looked up from reference TRBV28 and TRBJ1-1, is DVKVTQSSRYLVKRTGEKVFLECVQDMDHENMFWYRQDPGLGLRLIYFSYDVKMKEKGDIPEGYSVSREKKERFSLILESASTNQTSMYLCASSRYASGIQYAEAFFGQGTRLTVV.

V usage is TRBV20-1 and J usage is TRBJ1-6; the D is unclear. The V end was cut by 0 bases, the J end by 6 bases, with 6 bases between. The CDR3 runs 13 residues. In germline, CDR1 is DFQATT, CDR2 SNEGSKA (reference sequence). The CDR3 sequence is CSAREAANSPLHF. The CDR3, as DNA: TGCAGTGCTAGAGAGGCAGCTAATTCACCCCTCCACTTT.

This clonotype was counted between two and nine times. CDR3 DNA sequence: TGTGCCACCAGCAGGGGACAGGGGACAGATACGCAGTATTTT. This encodes CATSRGQGTDTQYF. V gene TRBV15 combines with J gene TRBJ2-3, with TRBD1 matching over 10 bases. The J segment lost 3 bases and the V segment lost 3 bases, leaving 0 bases of the junction unmatched. CDR3 size: 14 residues. Per the germline V gene, CDR1 is LNHNV and CDR2 is YYDKDF (reference sequence).

This clonotype has more than one count but fewer than ten. The chain employs TRBV7-2 and TRBJ2-5; D gene uncertain. Germline V CDR1 and CDR2: SGHTA, FQGNSA. The CDR3 has 14 residues. Trimming stripped 5 bases from V and 3 bases from J, with 13 bases between. The CDR3 nucleotides read TGTGCCAGCAGCCCCCCCCCTGGTGAAGAGACCCAGTACTTC. Translating gives CASSPPPGEETQYF.

The chain carries TRBV24-1 and TRBJ1-2, with 7 bases fitting TRBD1. From germline, CDR1 is KGHDR and CDR2 SFDVKD. Trimming removed 4 bases from V and 8 bases from J; junction bases left unmatched: 3. CDR3 size: 12 residues. CDR3 residues: CATSDRQGGYTF. DNA of the CDR3: TGTGCCACCAGTGACCGACAGGGCGGCTACACCTTC.

The chain is built from TRBV20-1 and TRBJ2-3; 7 bases align to TRBD2. Germline trimming cut 3 bases from V and 5 bases from J; bases unmatched to any gene: 8. The CDR3 has 14 residues. Germline assignment: CDR1 DFQATT and CDR2 SNEGSKA (reference sequence). This chain's CDR3 is CSARATSRIDTQYF. CDR3 in DNA: TGCAGTGCTAGGGCGACTAGCCGCATAGATACGCAGTATTTT.

The table lists this clonotype with a few counts. CDR3 in amino acids: CASSRDGTATYEQYF. For the CDR3, the DNA is TGTGCCAGCAGCCGAGACGGGACAGCAACCTACGAGCAGTACTTC. The V gene is TRBV7-9, the J gene TRBJ2-7; 7 bases are a match to TRBD1. This CDR3 is built from 15 residues. The J segment lost 2 bases and the V segment lost 5 bases, leaving 9 bases of the junction unmatched. Germline assignment: CDR1 SEHNR and CDR2 FQNEAQ (reference sequence).

V and J are TRBV9 and TRBJ1-6, with D unresolved. Trimming removed 4 bases from V and 5 bases from J, with 13 bases in between. This CDR3 has 15 amino acids. Germline lookup yields CDR1 SGDLS and CDR2 YYNGEE. CDR3 sequence reads: CASSIGRMDNSPLHF. CDR3 coding DNA: TGTGCCAGCAGCATCGGACGGATGGATAATTCACCCCTCCACTTT.